Reported below is one TCR beta chain. Antigen: not known. The entry originates in a study of T cells after yellow fever vaccination. Points from the study as a whole: Most clones from primary vaccination resurfaced after the booster (96% CD4, around 90% CD8). FACS-sorted repertoires might harbor abundant contaminating clonotypes from the bulk population. Though it reached lower strength, the secondary response hit its peak faster, day 5 versus 15.

Template switching with 5'RACE generated the TCR cDNA and added a universal primer site and UMIs. TCRdb used MiXCR to reprocess the 5' RACE reads, holding one entry per CDR3 protein. The table lists about 170,000 distinct CDR3 sequences, 8% to 13% of them singletons. The clonotype comes from a man aged 18 to 30 who received the YFV17D yellow fever vaccine. The sample in question was CD8+ T cells sorted from PBMCs, obtained 15 days after the yellow fever booster vaccination.

CDR3 nucleotide sequence: TGTGCCAGCAGCCCCCGGGGAGGCGGGGGGTACCAAGAGACCCAGTACTTC. Amino acid sequence: CASSPRGGGGYQETQYF. J is TRBJ2-5 and V is TRBV7-2, with 8 bases fitting TRBD2. The CDR3 is made up of 17 amino acids. Germline V CDR1 and CDR2: SGHTA, FQGNSA. J gave up 0 bases and V 5 bases, and 11 bases lay outside the gene matches.